The T cell receptor beta chain under discussion was sequenced for a study of T cells in Graves' hyperthyroidism and ophthalmopathy. Study overall: Before treatment of any kind, peripheral blood was taken at initial diagnosis.

Study-wide points: Blood shared most expanded thyroid clonotypes above 0.001.

This clonotype was seen repeatedly, ten times or more. Its antigen is undetermined. In germline, CDR1 is DFQATT, CDR2 SNEGSKA (reference sequence). Trimming removed 1 base from V and 8 bases from J; junction bases left unmatched: 9. The CDR3 is made up of 15 amino acids. RNA transcripts gave rise to amplified TCR beta CDR3 regions. First-round RT-PCR targeting the TCR CDR3 was performed with the HTBI primer set. One entry per CDR3 protein, called by TCRdb with MiXCR from the multiplex PCR reads. In the table there are hundreds of thousands of distinct CDR3 sequences, about 15% of which are singletons. PBMCs came from more than 9 ml fresh peripheral blood.

This sequence was found in a woman younger than 45 with Graves' hyperthyroidism that later progressed to Graves' ophthalmopathy. The specimen sequenced was blood. The chain couples TRBV20-1 to TRBJ2-1; 9 bases agree with TRBD2. This CDR3 reads CSARVGSGRGDEQFF. The CDR3 DNA is TGCAGTGCTAGAGTTGGTAGCGGGAGAGGCGATGAGCAGTTCTTC.